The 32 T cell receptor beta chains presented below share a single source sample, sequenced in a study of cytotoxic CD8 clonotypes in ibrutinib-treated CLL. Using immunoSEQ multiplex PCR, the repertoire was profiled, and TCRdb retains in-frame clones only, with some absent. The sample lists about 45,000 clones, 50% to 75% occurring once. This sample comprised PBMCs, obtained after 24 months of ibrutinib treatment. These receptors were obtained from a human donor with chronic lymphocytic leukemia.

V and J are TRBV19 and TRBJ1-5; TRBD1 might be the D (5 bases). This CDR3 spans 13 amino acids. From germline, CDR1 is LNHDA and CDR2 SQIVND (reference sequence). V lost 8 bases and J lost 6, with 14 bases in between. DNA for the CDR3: TGTGCCAGTGACGACTGGGGGTCTCAGCCCCAGCATTTT. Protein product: CASDDWGSQPQHF.

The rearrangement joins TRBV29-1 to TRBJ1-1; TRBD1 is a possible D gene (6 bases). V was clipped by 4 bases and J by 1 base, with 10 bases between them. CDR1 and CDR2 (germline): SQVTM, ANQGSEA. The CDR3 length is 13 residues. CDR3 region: CSVGRQENTEAFF. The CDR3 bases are TGCAGCGTTGGTCGACAGGAGAACACTGAAGCTTTCTTT. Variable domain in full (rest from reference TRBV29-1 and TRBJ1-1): SAVISQKPSRDICQRGTSLTIQCQVDSQVTMMFWYRQQPGQSLTLIATANQGSEATYESGFVIDKFPISRPNLTFSTLTVSNMSPEDSSIYLCSVGRQENTEAFFGQGTRLTVV.

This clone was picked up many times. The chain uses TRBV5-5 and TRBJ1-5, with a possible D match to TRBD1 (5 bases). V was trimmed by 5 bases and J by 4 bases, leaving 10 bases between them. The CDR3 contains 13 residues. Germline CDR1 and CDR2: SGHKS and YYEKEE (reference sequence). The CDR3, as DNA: TGTGCCAGCAGTTACAGGTGGAATCAGCCCCAGCATTTT. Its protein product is CASSYRWNQPQHF.

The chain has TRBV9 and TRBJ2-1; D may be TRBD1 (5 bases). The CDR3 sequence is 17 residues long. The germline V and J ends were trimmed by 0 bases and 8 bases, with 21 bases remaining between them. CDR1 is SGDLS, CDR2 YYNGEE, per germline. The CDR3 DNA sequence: TGTGCCAGCAGCGTAGAGTCCTGGGGCCTGGTCAGGGATGAGCAGTTCTTC. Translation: CASSVESWGLVRDEQFF.

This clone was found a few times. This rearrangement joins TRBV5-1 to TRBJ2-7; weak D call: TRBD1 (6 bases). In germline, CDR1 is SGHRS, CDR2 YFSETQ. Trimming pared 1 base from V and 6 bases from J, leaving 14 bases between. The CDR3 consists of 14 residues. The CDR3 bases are TGCGCCAGCAGCTTGTCCCCAGGGGTCGGCGAGCAGTACTTC. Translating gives CASSLSPGVGEQYF. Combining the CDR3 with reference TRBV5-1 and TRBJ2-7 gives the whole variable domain KAGVTQTPRYLIKTRGQQVTLSCSPISGHRSVSWYQQTPGQGLQFLFEYFSETQRNKGNFPGRFSGRQFSNSRSEMNVSTLELGDSALYLCASSLSPGVGEQYFGPGTRLTVT.

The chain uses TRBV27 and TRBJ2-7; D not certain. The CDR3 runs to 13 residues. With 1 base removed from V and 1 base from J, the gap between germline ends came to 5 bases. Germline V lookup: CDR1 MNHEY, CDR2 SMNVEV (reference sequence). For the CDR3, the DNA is TGTGCCAGCAGTTTATACGGGTCCTACGAGCAGTACTTC. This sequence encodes CASSLYGSYEQYF.

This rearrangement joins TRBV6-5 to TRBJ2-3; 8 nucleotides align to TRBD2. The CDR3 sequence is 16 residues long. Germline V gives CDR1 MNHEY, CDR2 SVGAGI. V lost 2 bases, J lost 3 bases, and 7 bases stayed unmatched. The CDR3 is CASSYRRRGATDTQYF. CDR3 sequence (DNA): TGTGCCAGCAGTTACAGGAGGCGGGGGGCGACAGATACGCAGTATTTT.

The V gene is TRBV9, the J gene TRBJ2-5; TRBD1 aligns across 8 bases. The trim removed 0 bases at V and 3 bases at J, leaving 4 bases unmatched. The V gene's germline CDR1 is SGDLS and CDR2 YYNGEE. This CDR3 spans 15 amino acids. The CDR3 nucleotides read TGTGCCAGCAGCGTAGTCGGGGGACAGGAAGAGACCCAGTACTTC. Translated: CASSVVGGQEETQYF.

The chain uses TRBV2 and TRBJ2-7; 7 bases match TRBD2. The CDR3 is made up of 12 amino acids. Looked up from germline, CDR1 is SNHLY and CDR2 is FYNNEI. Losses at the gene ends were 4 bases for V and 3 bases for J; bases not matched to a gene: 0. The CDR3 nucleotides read TGTGCCAGCAGTGGGGACTACTACGAGCAGTACTTC. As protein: CASSGDYYEQYF. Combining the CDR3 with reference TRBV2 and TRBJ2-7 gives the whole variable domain EPEVTQTPSHQVTQMGQEVILRCVPISNHLYFYWYRQILGQKVEFLVSFYNNEISEKSEIFDDQFSVERPDGSNFTLKIRSTKLEDSAMYFCASSGDYYEQYFGPGTRLTVT.

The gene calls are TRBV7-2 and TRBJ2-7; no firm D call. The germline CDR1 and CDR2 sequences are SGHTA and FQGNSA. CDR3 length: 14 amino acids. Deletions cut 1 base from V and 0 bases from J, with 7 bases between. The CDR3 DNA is TGTGCCAGCAGCTTAGTGATTACCTCCTACGAGCAGTACTTC. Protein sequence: CASSLVITSYEQYF.

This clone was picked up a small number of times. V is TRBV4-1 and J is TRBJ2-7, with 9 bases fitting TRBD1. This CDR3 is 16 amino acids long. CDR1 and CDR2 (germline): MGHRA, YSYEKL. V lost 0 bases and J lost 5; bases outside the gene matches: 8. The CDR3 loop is CASSQDRGTGSHEQYF. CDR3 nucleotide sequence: TGCGCCAGCAGCCAAGATCGGGGGACAGGGTCCCACGAGCAGTACTTC.

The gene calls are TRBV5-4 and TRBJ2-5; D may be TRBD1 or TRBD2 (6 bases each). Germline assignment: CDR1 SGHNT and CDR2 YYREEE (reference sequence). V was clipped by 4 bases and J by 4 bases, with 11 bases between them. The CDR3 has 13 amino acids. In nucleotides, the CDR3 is TGTGCCAGCAGCATAGGGGGAGGAGAGACCCAGTACTTC. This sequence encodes CASSIGGGETQYF.

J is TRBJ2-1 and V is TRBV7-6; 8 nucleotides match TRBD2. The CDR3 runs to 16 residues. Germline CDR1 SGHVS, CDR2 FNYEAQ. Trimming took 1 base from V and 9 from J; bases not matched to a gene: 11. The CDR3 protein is CASSLVPSGGQGEQFF. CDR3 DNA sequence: TGTGCCAGCAGCTTAGTTCCCAGCGGGGGTCAGGGTGAGCAGTTCTTC. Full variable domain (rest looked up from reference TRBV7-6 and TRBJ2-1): GAGVSQSPRYKVTKRGQDVALRCDPISGHVSLYWYRQALGQGPEFLTYFNYEAQQDKSGLPNDRFSAERPEGSISTLTIQRTEQRDSAMYRCASSLVPSGGQGEQFFGPGTRLTVL.

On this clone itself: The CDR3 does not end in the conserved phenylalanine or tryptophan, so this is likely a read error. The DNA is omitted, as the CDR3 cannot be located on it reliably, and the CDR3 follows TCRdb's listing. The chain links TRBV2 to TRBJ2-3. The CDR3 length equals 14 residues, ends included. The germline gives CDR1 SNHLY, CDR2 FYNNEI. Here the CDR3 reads CASTPSSGRTYASL.

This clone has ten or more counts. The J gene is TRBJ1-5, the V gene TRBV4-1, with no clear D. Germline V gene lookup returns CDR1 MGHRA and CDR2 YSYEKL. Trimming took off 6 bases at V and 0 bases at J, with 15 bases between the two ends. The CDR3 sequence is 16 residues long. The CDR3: CASRQWALSSNQPQHF. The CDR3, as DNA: TGCGCCAGCAGACAGTGGGCACTTTCTAGCAATCAGCCCCAGCATTTT.

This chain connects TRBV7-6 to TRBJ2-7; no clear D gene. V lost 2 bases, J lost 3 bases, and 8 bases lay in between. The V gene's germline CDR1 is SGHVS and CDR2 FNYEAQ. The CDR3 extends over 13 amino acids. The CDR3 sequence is CASSLIPRYEQYF. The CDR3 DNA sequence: TGTGCCAGCAGCTTAATCCCCCGCTACGAGCAGTACTTC.

This CDR3 reads CAISELVGNTEAFF. The CDR3 nucleotides are TGTGCCATCAGTGAGCTTGTGGGAAACACTGAAGCTTTCTTT. The chain uses TRBV10-3 and TRBJ1-1; D call uncertain. The V gene's germline CDR1 is ENHRY and CDR2 SYGVKD. CDR3 length: 14 amino acids. V was clipped by 2 bases and J by 2 bases, with 9 bases between them.

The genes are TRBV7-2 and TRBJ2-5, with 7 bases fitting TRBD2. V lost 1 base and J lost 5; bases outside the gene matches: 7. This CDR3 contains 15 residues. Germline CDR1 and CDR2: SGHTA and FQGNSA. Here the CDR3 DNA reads TGTGCCAGCAGCTTAGACCCACGGGGAGGGGAGACCCAGTACTTC. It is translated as CASSLDPRGGETQYF.

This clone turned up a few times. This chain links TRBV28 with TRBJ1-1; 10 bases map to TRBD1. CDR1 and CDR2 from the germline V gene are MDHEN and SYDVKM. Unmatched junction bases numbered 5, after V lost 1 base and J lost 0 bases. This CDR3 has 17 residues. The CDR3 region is CASSLLGTGALNTEAFF. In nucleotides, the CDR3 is TGTGCCAGCAGTTTATTGGGGACAGGGGCCTTGAACACTGAAGCTTTCTTT.

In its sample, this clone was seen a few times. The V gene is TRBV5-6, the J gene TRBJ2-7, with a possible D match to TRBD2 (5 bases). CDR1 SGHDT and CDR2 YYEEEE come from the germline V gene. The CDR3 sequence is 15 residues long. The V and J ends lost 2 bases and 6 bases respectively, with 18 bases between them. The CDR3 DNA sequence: TGTGCCAGCAGCTTAGGAAAAGGAGGTCCCCGCGAGCAGTACTTC. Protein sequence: CASSLGKGGPREQYF.

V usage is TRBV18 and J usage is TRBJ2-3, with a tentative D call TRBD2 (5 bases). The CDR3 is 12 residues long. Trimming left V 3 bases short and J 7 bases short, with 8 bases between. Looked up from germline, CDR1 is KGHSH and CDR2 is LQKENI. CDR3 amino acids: CASSPTGNTQYF. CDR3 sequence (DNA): TGTGCCAGCTCACCCACCGGGAATACGCAGTATTTT.

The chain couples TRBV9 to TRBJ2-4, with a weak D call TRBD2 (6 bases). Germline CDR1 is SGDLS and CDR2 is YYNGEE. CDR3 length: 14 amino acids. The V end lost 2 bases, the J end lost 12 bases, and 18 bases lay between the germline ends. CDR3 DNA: TGTGCCAGCAGCGTTGGGGGGACTGAGTCTTCTCAGTACTTC. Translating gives CASSVGGTESSQYF.

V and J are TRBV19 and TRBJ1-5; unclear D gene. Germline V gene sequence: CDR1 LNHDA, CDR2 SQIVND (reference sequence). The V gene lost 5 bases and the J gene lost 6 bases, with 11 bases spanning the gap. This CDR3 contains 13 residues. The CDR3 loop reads CASSPAMGQPQHF. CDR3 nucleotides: TGTGCCAGTAGTCCCGCCATGGGTCAGCCCCAGCATTTT.

CDR3: CASSLEAGGLGSTDTQYF. The CDR3 bases are TGCGCCAGCAGCTTGGAAGCGGGGGGGCTAGGTAGCACAGATACGCAGTATTTT. This chain connects TRBV5-1 to TRBJ2-3, with 10 bases fitting TRBD2. The junction had 7 bases not matched to a gene; V was cut back by 0 bases and J by 0 bases. Germline values: CDR1 SGHRS, CDR2 YFSETQ. The CDR3 spans 18 residues.

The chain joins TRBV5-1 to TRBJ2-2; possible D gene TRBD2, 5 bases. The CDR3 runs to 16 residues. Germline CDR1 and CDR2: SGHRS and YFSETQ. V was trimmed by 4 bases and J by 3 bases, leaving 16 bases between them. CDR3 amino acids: CASSTDYAAYTGELFF. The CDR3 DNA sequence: TGCGCCAGCAGCACCGACTATGCCGCCTACACCGGGGAGCTGTTTTTT.

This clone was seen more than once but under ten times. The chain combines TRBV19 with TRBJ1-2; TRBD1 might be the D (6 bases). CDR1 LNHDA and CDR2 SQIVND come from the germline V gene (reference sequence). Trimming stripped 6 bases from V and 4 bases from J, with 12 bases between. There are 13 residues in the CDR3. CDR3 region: CASSLRGTYGYTF. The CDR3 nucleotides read TGTGCCAGTAGCCTAAGGGGGACCTATGGCTACACCTTC. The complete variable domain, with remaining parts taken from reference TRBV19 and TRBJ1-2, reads DGGITQSPKYLFRKEGQNVTLSCEQNLNHDAMYWYRQDPGQGLRLIYYSQIVNDFQKGDIAEGYSVSREKKESFPLTVTSAQKNPTAFYLCASSLRGTYGYTFGSGTRLTVV.

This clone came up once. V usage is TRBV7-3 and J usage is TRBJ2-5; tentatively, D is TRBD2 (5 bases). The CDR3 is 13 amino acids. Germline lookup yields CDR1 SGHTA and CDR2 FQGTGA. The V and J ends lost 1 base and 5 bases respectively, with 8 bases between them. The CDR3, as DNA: TGTGCCAGCAGCTTAAACGGCGGGGAGACCCAGTACTTC. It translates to CASSLNGGETQYF.

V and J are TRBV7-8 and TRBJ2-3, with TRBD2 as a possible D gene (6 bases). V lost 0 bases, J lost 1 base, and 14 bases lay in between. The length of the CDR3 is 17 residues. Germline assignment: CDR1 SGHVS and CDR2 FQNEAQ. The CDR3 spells CASSLAQGGDRTDTQYF. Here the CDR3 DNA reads TGTGCCAGCAGCTTAGCGCAAGGAGGGGACCGCACAGATACGCAGTATTTT.

The CDR3 sequence is CASSRTGGAGEKLFF. CDR3 coding DNA: TGCGCCAGCAGCAGAACAGGGGGCGCGGGGGAAAAACTGTTTTTT. The chain couples TRBV5-1 to TRBJ1-4; 9 bases match TRBD1. CDR3 size: 15 residues. CDR1 is SGHRS, CDR2 YFSETQ, per germline. The junction had 9 bases not matched to a gene; V was cut back by 4 bases and J by 8 bases.

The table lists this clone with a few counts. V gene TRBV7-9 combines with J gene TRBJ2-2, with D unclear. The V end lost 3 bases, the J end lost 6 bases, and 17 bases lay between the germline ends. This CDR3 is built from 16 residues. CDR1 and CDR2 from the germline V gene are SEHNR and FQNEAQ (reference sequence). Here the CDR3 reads CASSFEGHFEAGELFF. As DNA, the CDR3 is TGTGCCAGCAGCTTTGAAGGCCATTTTGAAGCCGGGGAGCTGTTTTTT.

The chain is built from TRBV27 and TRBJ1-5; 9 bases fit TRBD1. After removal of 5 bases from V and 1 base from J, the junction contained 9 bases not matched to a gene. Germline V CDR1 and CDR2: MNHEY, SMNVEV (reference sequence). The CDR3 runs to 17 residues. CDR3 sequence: CASSASYRGPSNQPQHF. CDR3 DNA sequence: TGTGCCAGCAGTGCCTCCTACAGGGGGCCCAGCAATCAGCCCCAGCATTTT.

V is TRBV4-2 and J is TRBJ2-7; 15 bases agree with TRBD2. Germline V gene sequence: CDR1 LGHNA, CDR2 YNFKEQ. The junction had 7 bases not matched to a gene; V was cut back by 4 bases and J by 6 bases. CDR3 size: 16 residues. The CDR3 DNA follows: TGTGCCAGCAGCCCAGGGACTAGCGGGGGGATTGGCGAGCAGTACTTC. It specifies CASSPGTSGGIGEQYF.